This entry is about one TCR beta chain. Its antigen specificity is not known. No per-base quality is available; no much larger clone lies one base away. The data are from a study of T cell responses to AZD1222 COVID-19 vaccine (dated by TCRdb to the early 2020s). Some background on the complete study: AZD1222 recipients whose second dose came at about 4 weeks and those whose second dose came at about 12 weeks were combined into one group, since spike-specific TCR depth and breadth did not differ between the two schedules. A total of 233 trial participants underwent TCR sequencing, of whom 207 had received two doses of AZD1222 and about 25 had received two doses of the MenACWY control vaccine. Trial participants were enrolled into age subgroups of 18-55, 56-69 and 70-plus years, which contained around 140, 26 and 57 TCR-sequenced participants, respectively.

The germline V gene (reference sequence) supplies CDR1 GTSNPN and CDR2 SVGIG. From cysteine to phenylalanine, the CDR3 is 13 amino acids long. Only the CDR3 DNA is retained, 39 bases long and in frame from the first base. V and J lose 4 bases and 3 bases, and a span of 13 bases separates them. The CDR3 regions of human TCRbeta chains were analyzed by immunosequencing. In the original analysis: TCRs in the repertoires were matched against a reference library of SARS-CoV-2-specific TCRs that had been generated with the MIRA antigen-specificity platform. Breadth was defined as the fraction of unique TCRs that were SARS-CoV-2-associated. Depth was defined as the fraction of total T cells that were SARS-CoV-2-associated. Using the MIRA data, every spike-specific TCR was mapped to the spike region that the TCR reacted to and assigned to either a CD4 or a CD8 class. Log10-transformed breadth and depth values were compared by one-way ANOVA with Sidak's multiple comparisons tests. Not all clones reach the TCRdb copy of this immuneACCESS table, which keeps in-frame sequences only. Checked studies attribute under half of the gap to unresolved V genes and leave the rest unexplained. V, J and clone size are taken as reported in that table, and D and trimming were inferred from the DNA itself. This sample holds more than 110,000 clones; less than 95% were observed only once. The ten largest clones add up to about 3.5% of the sample.

What the authors observed across the whole study: After two AZD1222 doses, spike-specific TCR breadth and depth were significantly higher than at day 0 and than in MenACWY recipients. Most participants were white British and females outnumbered males, and the authors suggested that clonal diversity may have been underestimated. No day 14 peak-response samples were available, so repertoires were characterized only after the peak T cell response. Conclusions about previously exposed vaccinees are limited, since just 5 to 7 AZD1222 recipients were seropositive for SARS-CoV-2 at baseline. The 56-69-year group was small, and its depth increase did not reach significance, likely because of low power. Reportedly, close to half of the unique spike-specific TCRs recognized epitopes lying outside the regions that are mutated in the B.1.351 and B.1.1.7 variants. Vaccine-associated CD4 TCRs spanned the whole spike protein, with dominant responses in regions 160-218 and 743-854.

The time point tag for this specimen amounts to: baseline before first vaccination. Vaccinee samples came from UK trials COV001 and COV002, including a single-blind randomized controlled phase 2/3 trial of AZD1222 (ChAdOx1 nCoV-19) in healthy adults. Trial participant PBMC samples were collected at day 0 and day 28 after the second dose for TCRbeta chain sequencing. This TCR came from an adult in good health. The source material was peripheral blood, sampled on day 0 of AZD1222 vaccination. The rearrangement combines TRBV30 with TRBJ2-7; the D gene identity is not certain. The CDR3: CAWTVDKGYEQYF. The DNA reads TGTGCCTGGACTGTAGACAAGGGCTACGAGCAGTACTTC.